This T cell receptor beta chain was recovered during a study of blood T cell repertoires in COVID-19. Background on the study: Sites in the United States, Italy and Spain provided acute and convalescent COVID-19 samples.

As to this clone: Additional DNA sequences in this sample encode the identical CDR3.

Per the study methods: Nucleated cell counts were estimated from reference gene primer amplification. Data came from immunoSEQ multiplex PCR; TCRdb stores just in-frame clones and leaves some out. D and trimming were read from the DNA, whereas the V and J calls and clone size are those reported in that table. Among approximately 200,000 clones listed, approximately 85% were seen once. Losses at the gene ends were 0 bases for V and 2 bases for J; bases not matched to a gene: 1. Germline V CDR1 and CDR2: SGHDT, YYEEEE. The CDR3 has 14 residues. Participants' reported clinical history set cohort assignment. All recovered Cohort 3 donors got two negative PCRs, got clearance, or saw symptom resolution.

The sample taken for sequencing was PBMCs or T cells enriched from blood (not recorded which). This sequence originates from a man aged 40-55 years who had recovered from COVID-19. The rearrangement uses TRBV5-6 and TRBJ1-2; 7 nucleotides agree with TRBD1. Here the CDR3 DNA reads TGTGCCAGCAGCTTGGGACAGGGAAACTATGGCTACACCTTC. Translating gives CASSLGQGNYGYTF.